This T cell receptor (beta chain) was found in a study of cytomegalovirus exposure and HLA in healthy donors. 60 Vbeta and 13 Jbeta primers were used in PCR. Original processing notes: It was a later analysis that counted some 80 million unique TCR beta chains, of which 9 million to 13 million were shared. Assay used: immunoSEQ multiplex PCR; TCRdb lists only in-frame clones, some missing. D and trimming come from the DNA, and the V and J calls and clone size come from that table. The sample includes 95,000 or so clones, roughly 79% of them seen just once. General study points: Across all donors, roughly uniform sequencing depth was an assumption of the presence/absence analyses.

As for this clone: As yet, its antigen is unknown.

The TCR originated in a woman in her forties in good health and CMV-seronegative. The source material was PBMCs.

In DNA, the CDR3 is TGTGCCAGCAGTGAAGGAACTAGCGGGGGTACTCAAGAGACCCAGTACTTC. It specifies CASSEGTSGGTQETQYF. This chain joins TRBV25-1 and TRBJ2-5; TRBD2 matches 11 bases. The V segment lost 2 bases and the J segment 2 bases; nucleotides outside the gene matches: 7. Per germline, CDR1 MGHDK and CDR2 SYGVNS. The CDR3 sequence is 17 residues long.